This record concerns one TCR beta chain sequence. Its specificity is not known. The sample originates from a study of early T cells in non-severe SARS-CoV-2 infection. Study-wide results and limits: Matches to VDJdb favored anti-spike CD8 responses and missed private and CD4 specificities.

TCRdb reprocessed the 5' RACE reads via MiXCR and lists one record per CDR3 protein. Of 45,000 to 75,000 distinct CDR3 sequences in the sample, approximately 9% are singletons; the top ten hold 15% to 20%. The length of the CDR3 is 16 residues. Germline V gene lookup returns CDR1 ENHRY and CDR2 SYGVKD. Trimming removed 0 bases from V and 5 bases from J; junction bases left unmatched: 0. J is TRBJ2-1 and V is TRBV10-3; 14 bases match TRBD2. The sample was whole blood. This receptor was obtained from an adult who was a healthcare worker with PCR-confirmed SARS-CoV-2 infection or an uninfected control (not recorded which). CDR3 in DNA: TGTGCCATCAGTGAGTCGACTAGCGGGAGGGACAATGAGCAGTTCTTC. Residues: CAISESTSGRDNEQFF.